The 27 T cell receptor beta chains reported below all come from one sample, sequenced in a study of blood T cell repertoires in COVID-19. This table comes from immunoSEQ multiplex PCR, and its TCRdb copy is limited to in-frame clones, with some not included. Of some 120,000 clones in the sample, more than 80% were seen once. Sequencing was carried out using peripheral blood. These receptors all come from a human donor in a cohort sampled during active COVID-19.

The CDR3 is CASSKDGSMNTEAFF. CDR3 nucleotides: TGTGCCAGCAGCAAAGACGGGAGTATGAACACTGAAGCTTTCTTT. The rearrangement uses TRBV21-1 and TRBJ1-1. TRBV21-1 is a recognized pseudogene. The CDR3 has 15 amino acids.

The CDR3 region is CASSSGTGGGTEAFF. The DNA of the CDR3 is TGTGCCAGTAGTTCCGGGACAGGGGGAGGAACTGAAGCTTTCTTT. J is TRBJ1-1 and V is TRBV19; TRBD1 aligns across 11 bases. The germline gives CDR1 LNHDA, CDR2 SQIVND (reference sequence). The V and J ends lost 5 bases and 5 bases, in that order; junction bases with no gene match: 7. This CDR3 comprises 15 residues.

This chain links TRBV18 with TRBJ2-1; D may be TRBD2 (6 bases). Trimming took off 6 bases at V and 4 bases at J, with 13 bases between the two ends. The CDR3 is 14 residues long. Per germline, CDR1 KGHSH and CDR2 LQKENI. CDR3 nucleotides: TGTGCCAGCTCCCGGTTGGAGGGGTACAATGAGCAGTTCTTC. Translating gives CASSRLEGYNEQFF.

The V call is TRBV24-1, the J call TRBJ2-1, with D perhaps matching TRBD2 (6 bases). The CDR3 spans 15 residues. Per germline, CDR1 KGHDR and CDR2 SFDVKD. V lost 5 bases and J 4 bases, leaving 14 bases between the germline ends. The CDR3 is CATSVAVGDYNEQFF. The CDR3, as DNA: TGTGCCACCAGTGTAGCGGTCGGAGATTACAATGAGCAGTTCTTC.

CDR3 DNA: TGCGCCAGCAGCCAAGCTCGGACAGGGAACCATGGCTACACCTTC. Protein sequence: CASSQARTGNHGYTF. V and J are TRBV4-1 and TRBJ1-2, with 8 bases identical to TRBD1. The CDR3 contains 15 residues. Looked up from germline, CDR1 is MGHRA and CDR2 is YSYEKL. The ends lost 1 base at V and 6 bases at J; junction bases unmatched: 7.

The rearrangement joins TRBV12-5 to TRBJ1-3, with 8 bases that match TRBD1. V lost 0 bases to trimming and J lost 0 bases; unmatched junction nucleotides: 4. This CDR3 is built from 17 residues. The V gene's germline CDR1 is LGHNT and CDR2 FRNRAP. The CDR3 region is CASGLVTGQGSGNTIYF. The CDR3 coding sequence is TGTGCTAGTGGTTTGGTGACCGGACAGGGCTCTGGAAACACCATATATTTT.

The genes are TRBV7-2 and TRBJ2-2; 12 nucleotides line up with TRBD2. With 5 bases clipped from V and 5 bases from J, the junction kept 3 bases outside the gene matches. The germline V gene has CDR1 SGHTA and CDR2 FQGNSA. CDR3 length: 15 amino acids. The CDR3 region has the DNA TGTGCCAGCAGCGTCACTAGCGGGGGGACCGGGGAGCTGTTTTTT. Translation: CASSVTSGGTGELFF.

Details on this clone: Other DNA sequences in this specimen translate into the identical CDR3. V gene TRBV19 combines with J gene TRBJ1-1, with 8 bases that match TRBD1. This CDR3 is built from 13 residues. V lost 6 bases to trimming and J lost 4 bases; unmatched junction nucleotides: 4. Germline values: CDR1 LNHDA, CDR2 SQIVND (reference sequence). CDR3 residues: CASSQQGGTEAFF. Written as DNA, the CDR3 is TGTGCCAGTAGCCAACAGGGGGGCACTGAAGCTTTCTTT.

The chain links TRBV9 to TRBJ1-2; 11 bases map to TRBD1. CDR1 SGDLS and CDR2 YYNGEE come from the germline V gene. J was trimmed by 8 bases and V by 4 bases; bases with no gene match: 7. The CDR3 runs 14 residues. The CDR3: CASSQDRGRDGYTF. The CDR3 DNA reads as TGTGCCAGCAGCCAGGACAGGGGGCGCGACGGCTACACCTTC.

The CDR3 is CASSFRGTEAFF. In nucleotides, the CDR3 is TGTGCCAGCAGCTTCAGGGGCACTGAAGCTTTCTTT. J is TRBJ1-1 and V is TRBV5-4, with D maybe TRBD1 (6 bases). Germline V lookup: CDR1 SGHNT, CDR2 YYREEE (reference sequence). The CDR3 loop spans 12 amino acids. Trimming took 2 bases from V and 4 from J, leaving 6 bases between them. Variable domain in full (rest from reference TRBV5-4 and TRBJ1-1): ETGVTQSPTHLIKTRGQQVTLRCSSQSGHNTVSWYQQALGQGPQFIFQYYREEENGRGNFPPRFSGLQFPNYSSELNVNALELDDSALYLCASSFRGTEAFFGQGTRLTVV.

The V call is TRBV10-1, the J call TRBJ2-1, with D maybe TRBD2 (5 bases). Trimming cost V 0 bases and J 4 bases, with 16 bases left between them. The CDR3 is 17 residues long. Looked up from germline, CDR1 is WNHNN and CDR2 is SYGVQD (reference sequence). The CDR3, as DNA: TGCGCCAGCAGTGAGTCGGTTACGAGCGGCCTTTACAATGAGCAGTTCTTC. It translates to CASSESVTSGLYNEQFF.

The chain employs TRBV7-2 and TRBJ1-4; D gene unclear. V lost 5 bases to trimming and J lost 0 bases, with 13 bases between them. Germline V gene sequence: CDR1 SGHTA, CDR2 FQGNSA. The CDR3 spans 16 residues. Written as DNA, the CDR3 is TGTGCCAGCAGCCCCGGGGTAGGGACAACTAATGAAAAACTGTTTTTT. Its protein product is CASSPGVGTTNEKLFF. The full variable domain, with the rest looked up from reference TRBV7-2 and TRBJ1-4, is GAGVSQSPSNKVTEKGKDVELRCDPISGHTALYWYRQSLGQGLEFLIYFQGNSAPDKSGLPSDRFSAERTGGSVSTLTIQRTQQEDSAVYLCASSPGVGTTNEKLFFGSGTQLSVL.

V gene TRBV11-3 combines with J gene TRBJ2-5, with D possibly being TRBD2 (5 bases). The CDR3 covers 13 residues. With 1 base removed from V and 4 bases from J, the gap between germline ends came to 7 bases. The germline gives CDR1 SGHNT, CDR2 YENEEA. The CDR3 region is CASSLGRGETQYF. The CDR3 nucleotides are TGTGCCAGCAGCTTAGGCCGGGGAGAGACCCAGTACTTC.

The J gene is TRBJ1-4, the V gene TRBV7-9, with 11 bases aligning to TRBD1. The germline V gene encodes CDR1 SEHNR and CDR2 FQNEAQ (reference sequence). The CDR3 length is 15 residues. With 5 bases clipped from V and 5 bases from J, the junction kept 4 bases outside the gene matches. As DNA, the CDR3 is TGTGCCAGCAGCATGGACAGGGGGCGGAATGAAAAACTGTTTTTT. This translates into CASSMDRGRNEKLFF.

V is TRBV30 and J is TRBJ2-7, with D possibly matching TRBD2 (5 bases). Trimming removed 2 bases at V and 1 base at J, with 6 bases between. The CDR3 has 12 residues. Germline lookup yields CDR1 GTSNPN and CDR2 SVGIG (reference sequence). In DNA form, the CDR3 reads TGTGCCTGGAGTCCGGGGTCCTACGAGCAGTACTTC. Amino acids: CAWSPGSYEQYF.

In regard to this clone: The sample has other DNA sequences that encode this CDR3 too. The CDR3 DNA reads TGTGCCAGCTCAAGGGACACTTCGAACACTGAAGCTTTCTTT. Its protein is CASSRDTSNTEAFF. The chain is built from TRBV18 and TRBJ1-1; D perhaps matches TRBD1 (6 bases). This CDR3 has 14 amino acids. The germline gives CDR1 KGHSH, CDR2 LQKENI. The V end lost 5 bases, the J end lost 1 base, and 11 bases lay between the germline ends.

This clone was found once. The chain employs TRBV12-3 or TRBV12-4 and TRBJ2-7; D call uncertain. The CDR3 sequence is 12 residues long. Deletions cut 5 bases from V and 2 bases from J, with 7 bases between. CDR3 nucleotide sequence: TGTGCCAGCAGTCCAGATACCTACGAGCAGTACTTC. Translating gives CASSPDTYEQYF.

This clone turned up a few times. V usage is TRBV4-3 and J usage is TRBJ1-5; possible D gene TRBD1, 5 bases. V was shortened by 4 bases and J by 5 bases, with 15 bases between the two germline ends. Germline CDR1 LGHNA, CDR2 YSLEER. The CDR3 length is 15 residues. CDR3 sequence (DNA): TGCGCCAGCAGCCCCCTACTGGACACTGATCAGCCCCAGCATTTT. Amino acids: CASSPLLDTDQPQHF.

The CDR3 nucleotides are TGTGCCAGTAGTATGGGGCAGTTCGATGGCTACACCTTC. This sequence encodes CASSMGQFDGYTF. This chain links TRBV19 with TRBJ1-2, with D perhaps matching TRBD1 (5 bases). V lost 3 bases and J 6 bases, leaving 11 bases between the germline ends. The CDR3 covers 13 residues. Germline V lookup: CDR1 LNHDA, CDR2 SQIVND (reference sequence).

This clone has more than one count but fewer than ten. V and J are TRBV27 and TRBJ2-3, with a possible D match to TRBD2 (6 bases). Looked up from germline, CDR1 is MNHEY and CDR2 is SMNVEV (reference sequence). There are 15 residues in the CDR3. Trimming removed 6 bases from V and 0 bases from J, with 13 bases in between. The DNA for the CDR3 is TGTGCCAGCAGGCCAAGACTAGTGAGCACAGATACGCAGTATTTT. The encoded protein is CASRPRLVSTDTQYF.

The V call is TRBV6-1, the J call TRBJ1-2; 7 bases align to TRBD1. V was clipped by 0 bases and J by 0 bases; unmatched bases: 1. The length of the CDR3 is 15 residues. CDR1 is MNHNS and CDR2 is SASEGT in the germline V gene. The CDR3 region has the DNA TGTGCCAGCAGTGAAGCCGGGACAGCTAACTATGGCTACACCTTC. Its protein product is CASSEAGTANYGYTF.

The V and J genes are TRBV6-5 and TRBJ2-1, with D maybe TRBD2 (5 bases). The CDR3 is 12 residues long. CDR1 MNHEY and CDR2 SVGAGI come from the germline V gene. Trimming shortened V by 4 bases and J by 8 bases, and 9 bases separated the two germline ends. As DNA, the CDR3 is TGTGCCAGCAGTTCCCCCGGGGATGAGCAGTTCTTC. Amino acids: CASSSPGDEQFF.

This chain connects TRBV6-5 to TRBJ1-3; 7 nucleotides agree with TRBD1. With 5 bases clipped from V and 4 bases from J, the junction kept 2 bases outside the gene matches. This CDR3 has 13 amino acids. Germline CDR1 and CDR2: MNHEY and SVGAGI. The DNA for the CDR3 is TGTGCCAGCAGTACAGGGGTGGGAAACACCATATATTTT. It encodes CASSTGVGNTIYF.

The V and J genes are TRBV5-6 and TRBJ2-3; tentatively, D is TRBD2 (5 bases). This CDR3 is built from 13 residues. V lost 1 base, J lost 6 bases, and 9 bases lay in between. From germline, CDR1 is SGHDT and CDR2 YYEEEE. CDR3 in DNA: TGTGCCAGCAGCTTGTCCACGGGGGATACGCAGTATTTT. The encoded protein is CASSLSTGDTQYF.

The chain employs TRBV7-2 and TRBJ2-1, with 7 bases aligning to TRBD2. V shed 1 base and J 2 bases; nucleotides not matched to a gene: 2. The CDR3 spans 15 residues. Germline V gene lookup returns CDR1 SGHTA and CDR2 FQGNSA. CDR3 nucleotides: TGTGCCAGCAGCTTAGTGGGGGGGACCTACAATGAGCAGTTCTTC. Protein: CASSLVGGTYNEQFF.

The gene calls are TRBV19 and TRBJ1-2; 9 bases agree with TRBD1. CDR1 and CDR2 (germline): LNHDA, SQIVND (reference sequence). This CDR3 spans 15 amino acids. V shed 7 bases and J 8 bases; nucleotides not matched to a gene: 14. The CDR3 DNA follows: TGTGCCAGTAACATACCGGGACAGGGAGATAAAGGCTACACCTTC. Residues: CASNIPGQGDKGYTF.

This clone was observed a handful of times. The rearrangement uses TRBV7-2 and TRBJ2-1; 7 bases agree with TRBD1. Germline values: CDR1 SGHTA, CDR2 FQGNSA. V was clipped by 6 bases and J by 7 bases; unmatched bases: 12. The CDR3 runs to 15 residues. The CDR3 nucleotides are TGTGCCAGCAGGGAAGACAGGGCTCGACGGAATGAGCAGTTCTTC. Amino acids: CASREDRARRNEQFF.